The source of this TCR beta chain is a study of response to subunit inactivated influenza vaccine. This clonotype was recorded a few times. The antigen remains undetermined. Findings of the study overall: The authors suggested that few new T cells are recruited per seasonal influenza vaccination.

Germline loops: CDR1 MNHNS, CDR2 SASEGT. This CDR3 has 14 amino acids. V was shortened by 6 bases and J by 3 bases, with 14 bases between the two germline ends. Using its own MiXCR run on the RT-PCR reads, TCRdb lists one record per CDR3 protein. The sample holds 600,000 to 850,000 distinct CDR3 sequences, about 15% seen once. This sample comprised PBMCs from blood, obtained 14 to 15 days before vaccination. The chain recombines TRBV6-1 with TRBJ1-1, with D maybe TRBD1 (5 bases). The source is a man aged 50-60 years who received an inactivated influenza vaccine. CDR3: CASSGSGGYTEAFF. The CDR3 nucleotides are TGTGCCAGCAGCGGCTCGGGGGGGTACACTGAAGCTTTCTTT.